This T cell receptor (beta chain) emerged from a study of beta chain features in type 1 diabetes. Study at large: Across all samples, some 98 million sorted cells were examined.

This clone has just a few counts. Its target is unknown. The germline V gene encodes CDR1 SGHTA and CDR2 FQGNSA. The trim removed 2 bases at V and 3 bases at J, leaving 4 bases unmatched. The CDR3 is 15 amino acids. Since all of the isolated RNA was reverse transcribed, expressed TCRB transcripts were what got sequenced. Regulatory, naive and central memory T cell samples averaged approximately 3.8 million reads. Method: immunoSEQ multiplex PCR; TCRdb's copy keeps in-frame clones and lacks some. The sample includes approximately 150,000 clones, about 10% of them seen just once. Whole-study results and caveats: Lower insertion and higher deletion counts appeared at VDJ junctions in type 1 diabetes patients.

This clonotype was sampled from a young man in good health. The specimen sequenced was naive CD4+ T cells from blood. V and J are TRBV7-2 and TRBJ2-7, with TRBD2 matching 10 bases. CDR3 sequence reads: CASSLRLAGDYEQYF. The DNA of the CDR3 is TGTGCCAGCAGCTTACGGCTAGCGGGAGACTACGAGCAGTACTTC.